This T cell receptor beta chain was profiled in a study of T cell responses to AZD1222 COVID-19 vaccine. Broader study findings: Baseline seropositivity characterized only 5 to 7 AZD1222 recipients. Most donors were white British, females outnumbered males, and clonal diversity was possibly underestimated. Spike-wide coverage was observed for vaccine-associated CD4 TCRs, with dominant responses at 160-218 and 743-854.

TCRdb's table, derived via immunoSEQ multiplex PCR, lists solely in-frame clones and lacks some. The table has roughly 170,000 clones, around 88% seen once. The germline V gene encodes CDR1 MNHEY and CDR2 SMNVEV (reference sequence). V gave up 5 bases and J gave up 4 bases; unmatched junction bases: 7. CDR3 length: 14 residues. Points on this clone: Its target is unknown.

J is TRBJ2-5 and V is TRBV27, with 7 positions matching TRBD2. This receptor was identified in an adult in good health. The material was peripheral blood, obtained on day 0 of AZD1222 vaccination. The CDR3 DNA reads TGTGCCAGCAGTCCGTGGGAGGGGCGAGAGACCCAGTACTTC. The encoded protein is CASSPWEGRETQYF.